This TCR beta chain comes out of a study of control samples from healthy donors and cancer patients. The protocol was immunoSEQ multiplex PCR, while the TCRdb copy is restricted to in-frame clones and leaves out a portion. The table has some 90,000 clones, 70% to 90% seen once. With 2 bases clipped from V and 2 bases from J, the junction kept 3 bases outside the gene matches. The length of the CDR3 is 16 residues. Germline V gene sequence: CDR1 SGHTA, CDR2 FQGNSA. The gene calls are TRBV7-2 and TRBJ2-1, with TRBD2 identical over 10 bases. The sequenced sample consisted of blood. The sequence was obtained from a woman aged 45-65 years in good health. The CDR3 is CASSLNSGRTYNEQFF. CDR3 sequence (DNA): TGTGCCAGCAGCTTAAATAGCGGGAGGACCTACAATGAGCAGTTCTTC.